This T cell receptor beta chain emerged from a study of T cell repertoires in cytomegalovirus infection. The CDR3 is made up of 16 amino acids. Between the trimmed V and J ends, which lost 5 bases and 2 bases, there was a span of 16 bases. CDR1 is WNHNN, CDR2 SYGVQD, per germline (reference sequence). Each CDR3 protein gets one entry after TCRdb re-called the reads with MiXCR. This table holds about 160,000 distinct CDR3 sequences, about a sixth found once. This clonotype turned up a few times. This chain links TRBV10-1 with TRBJ2-1, with D unresolved. The material sequenced was CD8+ T cells from PBMCs. This clonotype was obtained from a human donor in good health (CMV status not recorded). Some clones in this sample may be carry-over from other donors' samples. The CDR3 nucleotides are TGCGCCAGCAGTTCGTTGCGGTTTAGGGCCTACAATGAGCAGTTCTTC. This gives the protein CASSSLRFRAYNEQFF.